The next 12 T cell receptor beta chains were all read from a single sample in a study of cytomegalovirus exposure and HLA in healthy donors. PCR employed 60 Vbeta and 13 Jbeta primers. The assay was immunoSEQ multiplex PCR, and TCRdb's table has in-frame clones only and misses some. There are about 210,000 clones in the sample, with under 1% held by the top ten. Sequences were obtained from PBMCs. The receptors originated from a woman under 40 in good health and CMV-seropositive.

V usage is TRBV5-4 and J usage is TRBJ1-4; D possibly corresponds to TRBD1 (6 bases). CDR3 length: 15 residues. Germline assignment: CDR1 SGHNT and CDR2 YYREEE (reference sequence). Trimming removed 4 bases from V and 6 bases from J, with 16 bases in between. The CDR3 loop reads CASSILKGGDEKLFF. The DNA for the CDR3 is TGTGCCAGCAGCATCTTAAAAGGGGGGGATGAAAAACTGTTTTTT.

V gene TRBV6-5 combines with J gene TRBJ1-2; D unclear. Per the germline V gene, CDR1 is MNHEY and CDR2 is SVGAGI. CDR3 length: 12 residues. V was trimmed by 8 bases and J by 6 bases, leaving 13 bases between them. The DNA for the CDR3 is TGTGCCAGCGGACGGCAGCGGGATGGCTACACCTTC. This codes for CASGRQRDGYTF.

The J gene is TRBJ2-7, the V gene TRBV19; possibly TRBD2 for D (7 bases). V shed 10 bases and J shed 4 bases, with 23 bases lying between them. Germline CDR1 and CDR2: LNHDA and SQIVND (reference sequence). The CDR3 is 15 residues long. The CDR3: CANLKGGPILYEQYF. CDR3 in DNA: TGTGCCAACCTCAAGGGGGGGCCCATCCTTTACGAGCAGTACTTC.

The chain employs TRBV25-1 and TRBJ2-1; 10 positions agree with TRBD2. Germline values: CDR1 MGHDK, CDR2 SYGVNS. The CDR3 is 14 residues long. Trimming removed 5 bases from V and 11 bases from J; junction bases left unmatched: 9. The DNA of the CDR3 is TGTGCCAGCAGTTTAGCGGGGGGCCATACCCAGCAGTTCTTC. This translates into CASSLAGGHTQQFF.

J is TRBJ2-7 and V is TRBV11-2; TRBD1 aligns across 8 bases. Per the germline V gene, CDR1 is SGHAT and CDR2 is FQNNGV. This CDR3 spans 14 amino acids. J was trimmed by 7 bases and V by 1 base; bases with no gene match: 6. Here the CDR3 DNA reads TGTGCCAGCAGCTTAGGCGCGACAGGGGAGGAGCAGTACTTC. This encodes CASSLGATGEEQYF.

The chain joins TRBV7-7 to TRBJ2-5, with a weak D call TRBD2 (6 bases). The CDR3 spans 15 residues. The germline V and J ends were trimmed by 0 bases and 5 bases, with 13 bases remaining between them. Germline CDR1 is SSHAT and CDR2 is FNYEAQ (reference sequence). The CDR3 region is CASSLALGTRETQYF. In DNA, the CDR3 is TGTGCCAGCAGCTTAGCCTTAGGGACTCGGGAGACCCAGTACTTC.

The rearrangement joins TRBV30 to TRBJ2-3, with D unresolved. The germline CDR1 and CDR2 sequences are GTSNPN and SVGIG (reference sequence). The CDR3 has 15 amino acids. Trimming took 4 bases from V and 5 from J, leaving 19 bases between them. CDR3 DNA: TGTGCCTGGAACGATCGGCGGAAACATGGAGATACGCAGTATTTT. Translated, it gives CAWNDRRKHGDTQYF. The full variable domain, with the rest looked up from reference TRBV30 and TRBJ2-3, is SQTIHQWPATLVQPVGSPLSLECTVEGTSNPNLYWYRQAAGRGLQLLFYSVGIGQISSEVPQNLSASRPQDRQFILSSKKLLLSDSGFYLCAWNDRRKHGDTQYFGPGTRLTVL.

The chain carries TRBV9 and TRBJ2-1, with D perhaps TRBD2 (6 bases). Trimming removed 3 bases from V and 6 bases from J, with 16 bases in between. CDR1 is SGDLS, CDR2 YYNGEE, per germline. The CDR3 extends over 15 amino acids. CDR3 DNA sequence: TGTGCCAGCAGCGCAGAGGGACTCCCCCGCAATGAGCAGTTCTTC. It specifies CASSAEGLPRNEQFF.

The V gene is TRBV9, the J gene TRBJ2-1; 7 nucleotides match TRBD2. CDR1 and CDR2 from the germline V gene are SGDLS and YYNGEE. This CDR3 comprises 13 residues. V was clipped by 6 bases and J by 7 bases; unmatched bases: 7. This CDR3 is CASNNGTMNEQFF. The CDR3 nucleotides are TGTGCCAGCAACAACGGGACTATGAATGAGCAGTTCTTC.

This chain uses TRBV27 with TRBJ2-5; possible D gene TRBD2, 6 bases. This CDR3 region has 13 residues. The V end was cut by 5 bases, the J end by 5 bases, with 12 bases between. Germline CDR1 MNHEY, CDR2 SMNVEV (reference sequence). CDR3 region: CASSLGRGETQYF. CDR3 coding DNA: TGTGCCAGCAGTCTGGGACGGGGGGAGACCCAGTACTTC.

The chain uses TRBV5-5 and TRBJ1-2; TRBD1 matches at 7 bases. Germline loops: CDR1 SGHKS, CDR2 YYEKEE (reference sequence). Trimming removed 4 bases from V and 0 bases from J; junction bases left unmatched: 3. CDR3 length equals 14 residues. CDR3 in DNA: TGTGCCAGCAGCCCTGACAGGGCTAACTATGGCTACACCTTC. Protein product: CASSPDRANYGYTF. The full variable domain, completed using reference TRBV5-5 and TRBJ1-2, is DAGVTQSPTHLIKTRGQQVTLRCSPISGHKSVSWYQQVLGQGPQFIFQYYEKEERGRGNFPDRFSARQFPNYSSELNVNALLLGDSALYLCASSPDRANYGYTFGSGTRLTVV.

CDR3 sequence: CASSSGRGRTEAFF. The CDR3 nucleotides read TGTGCCAGCAGCTCTGGGAGGGGGAGAACTGAAGCTTTCTTT. V gene TRBV7-9 combines with J gene TRBJ1-1; possibly TRBD1 for D (6 bases). Germline CDR1 SEHNR, CDR2 FQNEAQ (reference sequence). Trimming stripped 4 bases from V and 5 bases from J, with 14 bases between. The CDR3 sequence is 14 residues long.